This T cell receptor (beta chain) stems from a study of T cell changes during pregnancy in multiple sclerosis (dated by TCRdb to about 2019). As for the study more broadly: In women with multiple sclerosis, the researchers looked at how the T cell repertoire shifted as pregnancy progressed.

Libraries were prepared through the immunoSEQ multiplex PCR assay. The table comes from immuneACCESS by way of TCRdb, which keeps in-frame sequences with V and J called. Part of the clones is missing from these tables; in studies checked, under half for an unresolved V gene and the rest for unknown reasons. The sample includes about 98,000 clones, with about 92% observed a single time. The ten most abundant clones make up about 2% of the sample. Taken from cysteine to phenylalanine, the CDR3 has 14 residues. The CDR3 DNA has 42 bases and is translated from base 1. Deletion took 7 bases off V and 5 bases off J, with a span of 17 bases between the germline ends. As encoded in the germline V gene (reference sequence), CDR1 is MNHNY while CDR2 is SVGAGI. In this sample, this clone turned up a few times. Which antigen it targets is not known. No much larger clonotype is one base removed from it; base qualities were not supplied.

This TCR was sampled from a female donor in good health, enrolled as a control in a pregnancy study. Here the chain combines TRBV6-6 and TRBJ1-2; the D gene is possibly TRBD1, with 6 bases matching. Source: peripheral blood, taken after pregnancy. The CDR3: CASNGGARYYGYTF. The nucleotide sequence is given as TGTGCCAGCAATGGGGGGGCCCGGTATTATGGCTACACCTTC.